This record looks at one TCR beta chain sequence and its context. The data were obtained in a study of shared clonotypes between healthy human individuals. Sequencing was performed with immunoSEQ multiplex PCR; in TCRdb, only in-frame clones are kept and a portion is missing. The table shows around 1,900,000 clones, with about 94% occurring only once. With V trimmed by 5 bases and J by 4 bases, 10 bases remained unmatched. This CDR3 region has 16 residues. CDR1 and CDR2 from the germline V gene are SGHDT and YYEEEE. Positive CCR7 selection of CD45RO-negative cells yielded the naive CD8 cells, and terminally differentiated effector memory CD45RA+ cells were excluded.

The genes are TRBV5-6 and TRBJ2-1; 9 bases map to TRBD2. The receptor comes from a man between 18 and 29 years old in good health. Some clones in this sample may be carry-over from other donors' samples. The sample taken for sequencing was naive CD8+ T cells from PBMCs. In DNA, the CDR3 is TGTGCCAGCAGACCGTCAGCGGGAGGCTATTACAATGAGCAGTTCTTC. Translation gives CASRPSAGGYYNEQFF.